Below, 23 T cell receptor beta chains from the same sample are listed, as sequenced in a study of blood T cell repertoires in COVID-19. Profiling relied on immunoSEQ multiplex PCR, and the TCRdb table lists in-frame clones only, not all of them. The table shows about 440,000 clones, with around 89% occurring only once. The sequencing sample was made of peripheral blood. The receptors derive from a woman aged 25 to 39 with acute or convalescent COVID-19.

The CDR3 DNA reads TGTGCCAGCAGCCCAACGGGTGAGGAGCAGTTCTTC. Its translation is CASSPTGEEQFF. The gene calls are TRBV7-9 and TRBJ2-1, with D uncertain. Germline CDR1 and CDR2: SEHNR and FQNEAQ (reference sequence). The CDR3 runs 12 residues. Trimming shortened V by 5 bases and J by 10 bases, and 12 bases separated the two germline ends.

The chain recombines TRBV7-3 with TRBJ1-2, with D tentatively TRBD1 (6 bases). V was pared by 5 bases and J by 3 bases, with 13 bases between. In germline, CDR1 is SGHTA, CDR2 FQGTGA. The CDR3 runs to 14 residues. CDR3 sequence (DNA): TGTGCCAGCAGCCCAACGACAGGAGACTATGGCTACACCTTC. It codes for CASSPTTGDYGYTF.

CDR3 sequence: CASSGPLGGETQYF. In DNA, the CDR3 is TGTGCCAGCAGTGGACCCTTAGGAGGGGAGACCCAGTACTTC. The chain couples TRBV2 to TRBJ2-5; a weak D match, TRBD2 (6 bases). The CDR3 spans 14 residues. Germline assignment: CDR1 SNHLY and CDR2 FYNNEI. V was trimmed by 4 bases and J by 5 bases, leaving 14 bases between them. The full variable domain, its missing parts supplied by reference TRBV2 and TRBJ2-5, is EPEVTQTPSHQVTQMGQEVILRCVPISNHLYFYWYRQILGQKVEFLVSFYNNEISEKSEIFDDQFSVERPDGSNFTLKIRSTKLEDSAMYFCASSGPLGGETQYFGPGTRLLVL.

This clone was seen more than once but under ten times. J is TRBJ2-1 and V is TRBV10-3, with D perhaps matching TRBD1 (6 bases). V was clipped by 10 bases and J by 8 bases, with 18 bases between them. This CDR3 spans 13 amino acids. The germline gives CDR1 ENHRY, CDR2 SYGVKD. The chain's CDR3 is CATRGHGVDEQFF. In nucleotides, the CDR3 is TGTGCCACCAGGGGTCACGGGGTGGATGAGCAGTTCTTC.

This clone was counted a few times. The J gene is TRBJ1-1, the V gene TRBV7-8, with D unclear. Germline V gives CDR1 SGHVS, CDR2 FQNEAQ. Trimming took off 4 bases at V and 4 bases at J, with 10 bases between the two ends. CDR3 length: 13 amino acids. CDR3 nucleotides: TGTGCCAGCAGCTCCACCGCTAGCACTGAAGCTTTCTTT. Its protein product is CASSSTASTEAFF.

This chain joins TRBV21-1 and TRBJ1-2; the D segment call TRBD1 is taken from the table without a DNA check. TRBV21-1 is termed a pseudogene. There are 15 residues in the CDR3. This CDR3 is CASGHRGGTNYGYTF. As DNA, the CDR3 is TGTGCCAGCGGACACAGGGGAGGTACTAACTATGGCTACACCTTC.

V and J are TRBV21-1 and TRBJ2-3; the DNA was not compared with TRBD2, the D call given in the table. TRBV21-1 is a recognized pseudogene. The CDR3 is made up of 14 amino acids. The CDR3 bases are TGTGCCAGCAGGGACTTTCTATGCACAGATACGCAGTATTTT. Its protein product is CASRDFLCTDTQYF.

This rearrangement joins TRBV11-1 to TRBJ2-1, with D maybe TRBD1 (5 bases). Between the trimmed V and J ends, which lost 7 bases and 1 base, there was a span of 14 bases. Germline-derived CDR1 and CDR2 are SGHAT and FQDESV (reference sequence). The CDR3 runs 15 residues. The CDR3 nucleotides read TGTGCCAGCACCCTAAACCAGGGATCCTACAATGAGCAGTTCTTC. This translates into CASTLNQGSYNEQFF.

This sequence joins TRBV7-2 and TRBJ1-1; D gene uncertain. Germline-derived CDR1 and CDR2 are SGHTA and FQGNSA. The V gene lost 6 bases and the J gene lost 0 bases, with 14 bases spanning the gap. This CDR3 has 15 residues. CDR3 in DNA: TGTGCCAGCAGACCTAGGGAGAAAATGAACACTGAAGCTTTCTTT. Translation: CASRPREKMNTEAFF.

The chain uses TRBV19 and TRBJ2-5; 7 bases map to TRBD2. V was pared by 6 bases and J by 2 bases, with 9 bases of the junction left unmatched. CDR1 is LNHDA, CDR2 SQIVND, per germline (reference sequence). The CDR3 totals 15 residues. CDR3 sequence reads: CASSRRARGQETQYF. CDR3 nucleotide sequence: TGTGCCAGTAGCCGCCGGGCGCGGGGGCAAGAGACCCAGTACTTC.

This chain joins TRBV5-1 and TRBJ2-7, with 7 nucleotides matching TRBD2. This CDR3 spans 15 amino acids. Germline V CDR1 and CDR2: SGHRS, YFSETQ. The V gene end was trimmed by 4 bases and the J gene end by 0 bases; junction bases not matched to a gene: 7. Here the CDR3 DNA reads TGCGCCAGCAGCGTTGTAGCGGGCAGCTCCTACGAGCAGTACTTC. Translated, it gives CASSVVAGSSYEQYF.

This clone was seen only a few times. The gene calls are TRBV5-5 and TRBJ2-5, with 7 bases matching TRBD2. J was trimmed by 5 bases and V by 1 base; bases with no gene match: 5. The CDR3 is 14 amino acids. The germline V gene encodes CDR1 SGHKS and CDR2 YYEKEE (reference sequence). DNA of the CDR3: TGTGCCAGCAGCTTGATAAGGGAGGGGGAGACCCAGTACTTC. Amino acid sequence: CASSLIREGETQYF.

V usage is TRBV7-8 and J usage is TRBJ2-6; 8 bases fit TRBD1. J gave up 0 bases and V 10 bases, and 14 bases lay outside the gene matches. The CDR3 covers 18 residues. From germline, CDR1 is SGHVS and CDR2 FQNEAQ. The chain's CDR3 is CAIARIGTGYSGANVLTF. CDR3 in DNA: TGTGCCATCGCGAGGATCGGGACAGGCTACTCTGGGGCCAACGTCCTGACTTTC.

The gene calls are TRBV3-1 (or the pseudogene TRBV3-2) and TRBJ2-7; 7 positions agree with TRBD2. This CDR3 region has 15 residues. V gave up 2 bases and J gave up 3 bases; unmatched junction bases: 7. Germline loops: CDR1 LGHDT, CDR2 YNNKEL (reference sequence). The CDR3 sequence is CASSQTNTGGYEQYF. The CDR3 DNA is TGTGCCAGCAGCCAAACGAACACGGGGGGCTACGAGCAGTACTTC.

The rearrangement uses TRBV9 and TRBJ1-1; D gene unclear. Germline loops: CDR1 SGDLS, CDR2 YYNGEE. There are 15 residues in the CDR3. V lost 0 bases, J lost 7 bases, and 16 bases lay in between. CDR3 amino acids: CASSVEAEEPYEAFF. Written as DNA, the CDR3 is TGTGCCAGCAGCGTAGAGGCAGAGGAACCTTATGAAGCTTTCTTT. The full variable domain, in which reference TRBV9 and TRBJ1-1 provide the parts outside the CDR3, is DSGVTQTPKHLITATGQRVTLRCSPRSGDLSVYWYQQSLDQGLQFLIQYYNGEERAKGNILERFSAQQFPDLHSELNLSSLELGDSALYFCASSVEAEEPYEAFFGQGTRLTVV.

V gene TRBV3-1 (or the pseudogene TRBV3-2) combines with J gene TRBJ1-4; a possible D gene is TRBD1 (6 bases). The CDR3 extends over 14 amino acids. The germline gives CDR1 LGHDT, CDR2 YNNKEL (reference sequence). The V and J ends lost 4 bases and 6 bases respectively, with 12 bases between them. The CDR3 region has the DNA TGTGCCAGCAGCCCGCTGGGGGCTGATGAAAAACTGTTTTTT. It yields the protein CASSPLGADEKLFF.

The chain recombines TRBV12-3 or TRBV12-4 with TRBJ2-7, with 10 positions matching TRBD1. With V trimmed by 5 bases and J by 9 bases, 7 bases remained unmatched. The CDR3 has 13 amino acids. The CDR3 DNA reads TGTGCCAGCAGTGCCGGGACAGGGGTTGGGCAGTACTTC. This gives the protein CASSAGTGVGQYF.

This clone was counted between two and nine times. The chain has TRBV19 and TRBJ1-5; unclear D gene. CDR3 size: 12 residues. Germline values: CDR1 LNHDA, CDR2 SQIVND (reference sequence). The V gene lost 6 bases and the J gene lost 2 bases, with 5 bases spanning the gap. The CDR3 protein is CASREGNQPQHF. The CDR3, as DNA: TGTGCCAGTAGAGAGGGCAATCAGCCCCAGCATTTT.

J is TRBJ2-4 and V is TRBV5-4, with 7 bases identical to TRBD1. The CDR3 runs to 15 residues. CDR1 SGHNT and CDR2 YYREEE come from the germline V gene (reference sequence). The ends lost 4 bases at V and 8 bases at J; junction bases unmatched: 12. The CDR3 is CASSPDRKLGDIQYF. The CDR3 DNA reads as TGTGCCAGCAGCCCGGACAGGAAGTTAGGTGACATTCAGTACTTC. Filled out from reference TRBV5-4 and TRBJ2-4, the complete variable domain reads ETGVTQSPTHLIKTRGQQVTLRCSSQSGHNTVSWYQQALGQGPQFIFQYYREEENGRGNFPPRFSGLQFPNYSSELNVNALELDDSALYLCASSPDRKLGDIQYFGAGTRLSVL.

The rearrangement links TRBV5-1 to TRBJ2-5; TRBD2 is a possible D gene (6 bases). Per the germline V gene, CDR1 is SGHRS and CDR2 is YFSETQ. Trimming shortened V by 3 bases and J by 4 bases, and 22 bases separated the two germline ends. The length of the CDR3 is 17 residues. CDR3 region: CASSWDRERGRRETQYF. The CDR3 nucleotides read TGCGCCAGCAGCTGGGACCGGGAGAGGGGCCGGCGAGAGACCCAGTACTTC.

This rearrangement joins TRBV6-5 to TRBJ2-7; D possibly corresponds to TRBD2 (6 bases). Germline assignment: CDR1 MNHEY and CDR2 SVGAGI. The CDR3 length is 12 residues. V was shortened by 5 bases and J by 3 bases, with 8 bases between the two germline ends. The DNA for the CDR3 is TGTGCCAGCAGTAACGGGGGCTACGAGCAGTACTTC. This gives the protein CASSNGGYEQYF.

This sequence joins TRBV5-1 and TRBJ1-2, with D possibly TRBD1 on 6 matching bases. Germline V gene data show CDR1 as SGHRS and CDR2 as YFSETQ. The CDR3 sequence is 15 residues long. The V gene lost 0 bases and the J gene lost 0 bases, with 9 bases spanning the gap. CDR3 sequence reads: CASSLGQETNYGYTF. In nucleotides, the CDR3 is TGCGCCAGCAGCTTGGGACAGGAGACTAACTATGGCTACACCTTC.

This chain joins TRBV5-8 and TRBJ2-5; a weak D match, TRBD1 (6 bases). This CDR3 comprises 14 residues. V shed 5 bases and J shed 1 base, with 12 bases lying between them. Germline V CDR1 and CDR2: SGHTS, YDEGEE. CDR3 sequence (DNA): TGTGCCAGCAGAAGGCAACAGGGCCAAGAGACCCAGTACTTC. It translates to CASRRQQGQETQYF. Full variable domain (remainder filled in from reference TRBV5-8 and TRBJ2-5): EAGVTQSPTHLIKTRGQQATLRCSPISGHTSVYWYQQALGLGLQFLLWYDEGEERNRGNFPPRFSGRQFPNYSSELNVNALELEDSALYLCASRRQQGQETQYFGPGTRLLVL.